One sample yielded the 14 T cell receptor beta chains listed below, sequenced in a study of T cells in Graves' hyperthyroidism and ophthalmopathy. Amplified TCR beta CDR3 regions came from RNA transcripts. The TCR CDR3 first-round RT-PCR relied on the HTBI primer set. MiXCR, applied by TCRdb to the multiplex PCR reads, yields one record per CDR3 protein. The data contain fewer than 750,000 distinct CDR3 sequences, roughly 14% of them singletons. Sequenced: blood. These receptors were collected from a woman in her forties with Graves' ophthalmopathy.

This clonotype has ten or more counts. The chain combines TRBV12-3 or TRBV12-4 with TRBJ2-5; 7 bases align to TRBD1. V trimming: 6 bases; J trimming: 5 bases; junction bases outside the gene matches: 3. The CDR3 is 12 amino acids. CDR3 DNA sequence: TGTGCCAGCAGACAGGGGAAGGAGACCCAGTACTTC. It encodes CASRQGKETQYF.

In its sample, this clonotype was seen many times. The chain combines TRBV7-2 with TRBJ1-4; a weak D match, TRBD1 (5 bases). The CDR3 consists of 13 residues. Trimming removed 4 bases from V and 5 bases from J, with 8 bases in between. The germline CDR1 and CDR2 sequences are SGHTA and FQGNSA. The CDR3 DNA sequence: TGTGCCAGCAGCTCGGGGGTCAATGAAAAACTGTTTTTT. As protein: CASSSGVNEKLFF.

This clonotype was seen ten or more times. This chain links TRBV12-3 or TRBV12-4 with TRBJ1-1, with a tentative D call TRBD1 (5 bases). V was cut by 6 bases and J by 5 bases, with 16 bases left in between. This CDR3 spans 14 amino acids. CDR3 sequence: CASSLLGVGTEAFF. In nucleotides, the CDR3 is TGTGCCAGCAGCCTTTTGGGGGTTGGGACTGAAGCTTTCTTT.

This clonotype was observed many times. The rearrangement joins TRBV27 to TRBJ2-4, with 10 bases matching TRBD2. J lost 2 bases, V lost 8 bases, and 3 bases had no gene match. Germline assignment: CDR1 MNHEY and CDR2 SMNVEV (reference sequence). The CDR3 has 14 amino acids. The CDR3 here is CASASGSSKNIQYF. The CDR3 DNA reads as TGTGCCAGCGCTAGCGGGAGTTCCAAAAACATTCAGTACTTC.

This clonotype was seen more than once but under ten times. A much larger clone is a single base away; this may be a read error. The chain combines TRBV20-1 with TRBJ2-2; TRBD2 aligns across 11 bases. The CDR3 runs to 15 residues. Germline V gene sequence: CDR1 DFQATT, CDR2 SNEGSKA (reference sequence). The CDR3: CGATLLAGVAGELFF. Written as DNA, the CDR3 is TGCGGTGCTACTTTACTAGCGGGAGTCGCCGGGGAGCTGTTTTTT.

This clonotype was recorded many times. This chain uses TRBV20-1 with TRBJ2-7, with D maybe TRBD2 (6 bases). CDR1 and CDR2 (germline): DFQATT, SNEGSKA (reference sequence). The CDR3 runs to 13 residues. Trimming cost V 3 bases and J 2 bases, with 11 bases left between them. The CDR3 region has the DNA TGCAGTGCTAGGGAGGGACCGCCCTACGAGCAGTACTTC. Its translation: CSAREGPPYEQYF.

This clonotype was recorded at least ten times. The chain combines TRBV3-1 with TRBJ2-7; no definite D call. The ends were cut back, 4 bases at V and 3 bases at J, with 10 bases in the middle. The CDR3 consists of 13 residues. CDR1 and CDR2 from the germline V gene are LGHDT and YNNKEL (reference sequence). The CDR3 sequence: CASSRTERYEQYF. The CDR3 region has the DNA TGTGCCAGCAGCCGGACGGAGCGCTACGAGCAGTACTTC.

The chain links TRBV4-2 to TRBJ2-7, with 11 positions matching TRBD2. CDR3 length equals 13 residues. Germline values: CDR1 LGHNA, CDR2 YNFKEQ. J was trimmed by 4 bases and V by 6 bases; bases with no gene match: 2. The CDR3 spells CASRTSGMYEQYF. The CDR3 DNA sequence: TGTGCCAGCAGGACTAGCGGGATGTACGAGCAGTACTTC.

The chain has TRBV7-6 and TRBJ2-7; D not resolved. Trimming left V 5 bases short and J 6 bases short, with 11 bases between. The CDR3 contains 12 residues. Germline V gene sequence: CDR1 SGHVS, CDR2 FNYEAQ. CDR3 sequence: CASSKEVGEQYF. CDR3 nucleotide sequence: TGTGCCAGCAGCAAAGAAGTAGGCGAGCAGTACTTC.

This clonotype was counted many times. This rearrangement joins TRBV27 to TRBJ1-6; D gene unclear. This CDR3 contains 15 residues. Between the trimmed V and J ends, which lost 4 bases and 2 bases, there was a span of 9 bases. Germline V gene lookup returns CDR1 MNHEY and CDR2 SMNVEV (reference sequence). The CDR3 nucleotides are TGTGCCAGCAGTTCCCAGTTGGCCTATAATTCACCCCTCCACTTT. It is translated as CASSSQLAYNSPLHF.

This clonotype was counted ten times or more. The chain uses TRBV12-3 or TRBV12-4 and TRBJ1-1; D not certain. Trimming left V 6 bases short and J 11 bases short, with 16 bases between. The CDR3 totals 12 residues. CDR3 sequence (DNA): TGTGCCAGCAGCCAAGAACGGGCGGGCGCTTTCTTT. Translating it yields CASSQERAGAFF.

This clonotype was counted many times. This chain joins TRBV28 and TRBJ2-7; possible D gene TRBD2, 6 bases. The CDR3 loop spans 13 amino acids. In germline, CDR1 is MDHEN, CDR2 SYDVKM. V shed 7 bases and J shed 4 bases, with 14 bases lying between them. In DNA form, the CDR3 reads TGTGCCAGCACGGCGGGGACCCAATACGAGCAGTACTTC. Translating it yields CASTAGTQYEQYF.

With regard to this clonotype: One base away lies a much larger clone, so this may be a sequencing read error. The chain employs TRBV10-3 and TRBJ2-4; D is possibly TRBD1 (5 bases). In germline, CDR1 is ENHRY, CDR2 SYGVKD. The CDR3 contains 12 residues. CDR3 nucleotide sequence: TGTGCCATCAGTGAGGGACAAAAGATTCAGTACTTC. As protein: CAISEGQKIQYF.

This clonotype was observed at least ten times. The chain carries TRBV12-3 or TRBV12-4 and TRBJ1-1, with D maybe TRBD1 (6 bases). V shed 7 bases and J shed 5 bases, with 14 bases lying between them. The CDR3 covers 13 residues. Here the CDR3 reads CASTPTGGTEAFF. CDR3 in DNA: TGTGCCAGCACCCCGACAGGTGGAACTGAAGCTTTCTTT.